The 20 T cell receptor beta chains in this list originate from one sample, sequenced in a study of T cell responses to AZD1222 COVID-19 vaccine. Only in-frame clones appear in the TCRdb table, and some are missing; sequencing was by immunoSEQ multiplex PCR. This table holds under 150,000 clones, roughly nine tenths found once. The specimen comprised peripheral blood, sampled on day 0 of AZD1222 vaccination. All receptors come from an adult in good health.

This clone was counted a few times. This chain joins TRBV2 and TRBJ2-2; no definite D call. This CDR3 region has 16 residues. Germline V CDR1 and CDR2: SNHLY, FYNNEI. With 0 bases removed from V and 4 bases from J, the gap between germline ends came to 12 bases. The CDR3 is CASSEAGNYGTGELFF. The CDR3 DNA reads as TGTGCCAGCAGTGAAGCAGGAAACTATGGCACCGGGGAGCTGTTTTTT.

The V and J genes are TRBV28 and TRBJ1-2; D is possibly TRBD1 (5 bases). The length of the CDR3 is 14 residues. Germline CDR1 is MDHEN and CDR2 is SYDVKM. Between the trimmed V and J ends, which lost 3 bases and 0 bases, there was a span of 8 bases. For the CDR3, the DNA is TGTGCCAGCAGTTTCGGGGGTTCTAACTATGGCTACACCTTC. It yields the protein CASSFGGSNYGYTF.

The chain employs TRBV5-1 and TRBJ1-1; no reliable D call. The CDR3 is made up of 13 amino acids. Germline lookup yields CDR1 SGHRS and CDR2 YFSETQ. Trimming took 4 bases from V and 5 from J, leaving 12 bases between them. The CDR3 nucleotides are TGCGCCAGCAGCCATCATGTGGGGACTGAAGCTTTCTTT. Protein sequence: CASSHHVGTEAFF.

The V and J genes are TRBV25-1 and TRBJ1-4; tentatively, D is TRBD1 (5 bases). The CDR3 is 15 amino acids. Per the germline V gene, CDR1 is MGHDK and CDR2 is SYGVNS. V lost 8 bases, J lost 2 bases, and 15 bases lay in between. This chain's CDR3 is CASSMPGRTNEKLFF. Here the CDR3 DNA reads TGTGCCAGCTCCATGCCGGGACGGACTAATGAAAAACTGTTTTTT.

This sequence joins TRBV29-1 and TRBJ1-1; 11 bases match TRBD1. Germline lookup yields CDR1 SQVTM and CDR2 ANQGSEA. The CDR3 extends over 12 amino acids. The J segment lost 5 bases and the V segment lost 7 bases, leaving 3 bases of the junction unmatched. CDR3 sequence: CSAGTGGTEAFF. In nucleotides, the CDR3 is TGCAGCGCTGGGACAGGGGGGACTGAAGCTTTCTTT.

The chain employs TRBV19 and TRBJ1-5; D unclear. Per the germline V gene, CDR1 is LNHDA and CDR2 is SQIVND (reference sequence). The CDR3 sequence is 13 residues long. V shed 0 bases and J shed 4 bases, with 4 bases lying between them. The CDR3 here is CASSIEWNQPQHF. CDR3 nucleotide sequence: TGTGCCAGTAGTATAGAGTGGAATCAGCCCCAGCATTTT.

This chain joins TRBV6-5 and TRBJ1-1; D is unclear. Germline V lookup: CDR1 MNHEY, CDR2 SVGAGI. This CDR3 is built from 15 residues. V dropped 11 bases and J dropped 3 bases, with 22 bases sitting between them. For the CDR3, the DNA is TGTGCCGCAGCAGCCCCCGGACGGGCAGACACTGAAGCTTTCTTT. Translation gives CAAAAPGRADTEAFF.

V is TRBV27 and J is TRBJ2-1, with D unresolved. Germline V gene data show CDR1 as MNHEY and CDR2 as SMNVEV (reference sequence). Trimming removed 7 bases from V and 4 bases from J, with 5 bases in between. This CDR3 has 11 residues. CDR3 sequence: CASIGYNEQFF. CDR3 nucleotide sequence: TGTGCCAGCATAGGGTACAATGAGCAGTTCTTC.

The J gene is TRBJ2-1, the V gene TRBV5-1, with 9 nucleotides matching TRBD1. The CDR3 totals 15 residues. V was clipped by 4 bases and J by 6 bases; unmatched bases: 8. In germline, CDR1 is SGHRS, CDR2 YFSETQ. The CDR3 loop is CASSAGTGSSNEQFF. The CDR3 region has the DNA TGCGCCAGCAGCGCCGGGACAGGGAGTTCCAATGAGCAGTTCTTC. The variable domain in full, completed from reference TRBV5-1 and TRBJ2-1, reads KAGVTQTPRYLIKTRGQQVTLSCSPISGHRSVSWYQQTPGQGLQFLFEYFSETQRNKGNFPGRFSGRQFSNSRSEMNVSTLELGDSALYLCASSAGTGSSNEQFFGPGTRLTVL.

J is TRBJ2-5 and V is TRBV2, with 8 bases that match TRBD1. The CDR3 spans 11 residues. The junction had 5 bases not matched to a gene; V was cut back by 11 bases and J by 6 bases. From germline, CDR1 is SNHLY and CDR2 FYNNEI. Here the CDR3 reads CASRGPKTQYF. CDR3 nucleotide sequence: TGTGCCTCCAGGGGGCCCAAGACCCAGTACTTC.

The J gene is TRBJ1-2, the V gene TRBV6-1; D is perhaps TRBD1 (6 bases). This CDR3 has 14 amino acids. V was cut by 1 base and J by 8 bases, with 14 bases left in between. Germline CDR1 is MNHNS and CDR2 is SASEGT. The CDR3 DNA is TGTGCCAGCAGTGAAGGGTGGCAGGGGCAGGGCTACACCTTC. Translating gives CASSEGWQGQGYTF.

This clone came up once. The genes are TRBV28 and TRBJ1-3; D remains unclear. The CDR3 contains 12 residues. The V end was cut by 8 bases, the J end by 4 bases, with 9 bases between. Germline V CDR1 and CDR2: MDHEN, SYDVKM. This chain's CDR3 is CASGKNGNTIYF. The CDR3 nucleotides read TGTGCCAGCGGGAAGAACGGAAACACCATATATTTT. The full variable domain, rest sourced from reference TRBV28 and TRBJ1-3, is DVKVTQSSRYLVKRTGEKVFLECVQDMDHENMFWYRQDPGLGLRLIYFSYDVKMKEKGDIPEGYSVSREKKERFSLILESASTNQTSMYLCASGKNGNTIYFGEGSWLTVV.

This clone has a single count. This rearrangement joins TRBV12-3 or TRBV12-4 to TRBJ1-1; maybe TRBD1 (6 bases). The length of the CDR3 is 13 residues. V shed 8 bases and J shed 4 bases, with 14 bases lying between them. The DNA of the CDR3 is TGTGCCAGCCGGAAGGGGGAGGGCACTGAAGCTTTCTTT. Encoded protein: CASRKGEGTEAFF.

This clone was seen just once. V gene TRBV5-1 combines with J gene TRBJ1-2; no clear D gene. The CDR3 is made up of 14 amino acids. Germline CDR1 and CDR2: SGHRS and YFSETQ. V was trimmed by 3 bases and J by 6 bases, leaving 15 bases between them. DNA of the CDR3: TGCGCCAGCAGCTCTGGGCTGGGCAGGCATGGCTACACCTTC. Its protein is CASSSGLGRHGYTF.

The CDR3 bases are TGTGCCAGTAGTTATACAGGGGAGGAGAACACTGAAGCTTTCTTT. It specifies CASSYTGEENTEAFF. This chain connects TRBV19 to TRBJ1-1; 7 bases fit TRBD1. The trim removed 5 bases at V and 1 base at J, leaving 7 bases unmatched. Germline loops: CDR1 LNHDA, CDR2 SQIVND (reference sequence). This CDR3 has 15 residues.

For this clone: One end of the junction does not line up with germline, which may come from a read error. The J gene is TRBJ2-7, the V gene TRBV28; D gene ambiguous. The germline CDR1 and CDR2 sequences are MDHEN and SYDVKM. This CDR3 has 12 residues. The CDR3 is CASSFLRAPADF. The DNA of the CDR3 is TGTGCCAGCAGTTTCCTCCGGGCCCCCGCTGACTTC.

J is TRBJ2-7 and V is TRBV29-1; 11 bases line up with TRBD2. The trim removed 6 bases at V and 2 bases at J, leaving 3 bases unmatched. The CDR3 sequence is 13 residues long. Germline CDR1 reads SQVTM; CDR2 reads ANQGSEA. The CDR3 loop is CSVTSGTTYEQYF. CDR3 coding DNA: TGCAGCGTGACTAGCGGGACTACCTACGAGCAGTACTTC.

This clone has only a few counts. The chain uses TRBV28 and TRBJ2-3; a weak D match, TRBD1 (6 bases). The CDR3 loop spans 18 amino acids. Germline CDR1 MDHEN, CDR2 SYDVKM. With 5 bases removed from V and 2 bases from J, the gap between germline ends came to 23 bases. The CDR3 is CASSPMGLGGSNTDTQYF. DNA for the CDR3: TGTGCCAGCAGTCCGATGGGGCTAGGGGGTTCGAACACAGATACGCAGTATTTT.

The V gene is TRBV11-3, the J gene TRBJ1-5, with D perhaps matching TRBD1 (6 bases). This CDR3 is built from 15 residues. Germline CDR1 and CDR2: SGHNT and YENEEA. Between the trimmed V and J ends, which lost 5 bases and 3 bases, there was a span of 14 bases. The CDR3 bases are TGTGCCAGCAGCCCCCCGGACAGTCTCAATCAGCCCCAGCATTTT. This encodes CASSPPDSLNQPQHF.

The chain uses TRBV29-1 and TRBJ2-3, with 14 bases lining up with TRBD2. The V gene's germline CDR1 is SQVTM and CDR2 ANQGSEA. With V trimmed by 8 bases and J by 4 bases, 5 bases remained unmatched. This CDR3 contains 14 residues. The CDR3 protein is CSTRLAGGPDTQYF. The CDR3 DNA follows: TGCAGCACCCGACTAGCGGGAGGGCCAGATACGCAGTATTTT.